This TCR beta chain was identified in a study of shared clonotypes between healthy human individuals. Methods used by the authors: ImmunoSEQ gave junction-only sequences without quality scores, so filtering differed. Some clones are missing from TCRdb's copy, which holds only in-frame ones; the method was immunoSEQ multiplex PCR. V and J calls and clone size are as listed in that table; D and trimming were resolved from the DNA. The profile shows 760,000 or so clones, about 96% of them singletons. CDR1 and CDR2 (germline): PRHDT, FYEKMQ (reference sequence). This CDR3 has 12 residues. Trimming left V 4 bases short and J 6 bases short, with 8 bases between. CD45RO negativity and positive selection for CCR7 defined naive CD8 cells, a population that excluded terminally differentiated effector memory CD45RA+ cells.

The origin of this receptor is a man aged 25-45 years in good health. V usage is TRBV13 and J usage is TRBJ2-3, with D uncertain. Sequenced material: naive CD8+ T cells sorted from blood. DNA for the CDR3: TGTGCCAGCAGCTCCGCAGTCGATACGCAGTATTTT. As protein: CASSSAVDTQYF.